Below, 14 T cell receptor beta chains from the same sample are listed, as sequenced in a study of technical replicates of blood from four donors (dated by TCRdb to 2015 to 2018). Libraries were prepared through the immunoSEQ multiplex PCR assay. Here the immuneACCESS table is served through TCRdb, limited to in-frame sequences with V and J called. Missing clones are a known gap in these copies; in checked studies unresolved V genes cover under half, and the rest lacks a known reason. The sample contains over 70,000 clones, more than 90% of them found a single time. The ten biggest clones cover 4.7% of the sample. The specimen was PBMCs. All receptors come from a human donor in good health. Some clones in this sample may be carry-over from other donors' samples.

The CDR3 coding sequence is TGTGCCAGCAGCCCCGCCCTGACTAGACAGAATGAGCAGTTCTTC. Translation: CASSPALTRQNEQFF. The chain is built from TRBV5-6 and TRBJ2-1; perhaps TRBD2 as D (6 bases). V was shortened by 4 bases and J by 7 bases, with 18 bases between the two germline ends. The CDR3 runs to 15 residues. Per germline, CDR1 SGHDT and CDR2 YYEEEE.

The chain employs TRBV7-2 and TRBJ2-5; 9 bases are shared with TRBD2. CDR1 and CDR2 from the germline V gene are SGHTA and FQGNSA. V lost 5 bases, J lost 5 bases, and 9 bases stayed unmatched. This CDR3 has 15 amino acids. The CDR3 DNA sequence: TGTGCCAGCAGCGCCCGGGCGGGGGGGCGGGAGACCCAGTACTTC. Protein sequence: CASSARAGGRETQYF.

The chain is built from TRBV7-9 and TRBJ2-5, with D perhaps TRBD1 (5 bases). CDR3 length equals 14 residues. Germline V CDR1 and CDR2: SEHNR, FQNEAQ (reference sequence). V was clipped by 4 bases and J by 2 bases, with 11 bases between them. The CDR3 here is CASSSWAGQETQYF. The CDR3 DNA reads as TGTGCCAGCAGCTCGTGGGCAGGGCAAGAGACCCAGTACTTC. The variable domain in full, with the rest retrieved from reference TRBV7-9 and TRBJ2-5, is DTGVSQNPRHKITKRGQNVTFRCDPISEHNRLYWYRQTLGQGPEFLTYFQNEAQLEKSRLLSDRFSAERPKGSFSTLEIQRTEQGDSAMYLCASSSWAGQETQYFGPGTRLLVL.

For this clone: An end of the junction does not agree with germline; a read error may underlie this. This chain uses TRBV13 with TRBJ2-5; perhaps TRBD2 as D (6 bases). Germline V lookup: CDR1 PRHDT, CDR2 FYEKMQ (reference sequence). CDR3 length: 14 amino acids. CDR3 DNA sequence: TGTGCCAGCAGCCTAGGTCGGGGGTTGGAGACCCAGTACTTC. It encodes CASSLGRGLETQYF.

Written as DNA, the CDR3 is TGCGCCAGCAGCCAAGATGGGCTAGCGGGGGCGCGTCGGGAGCAGTACTTC. As protein: CASSQDGLAGARREQYF. J is TRBJ2-7 and V is TRBV4-3, with TRBD2 matching over 10 bases. V lost 0 bases to trimming and J lost 7 bases; unmatched junction nucleotides: 12. CDR3 length: 17 residues. Germline assignment: CDR1 LGHNA and CDR2 YSLEER.

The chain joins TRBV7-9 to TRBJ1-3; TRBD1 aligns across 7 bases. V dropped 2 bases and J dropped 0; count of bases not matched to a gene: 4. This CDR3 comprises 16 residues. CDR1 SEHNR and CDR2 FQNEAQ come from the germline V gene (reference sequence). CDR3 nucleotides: TGTGCCAGCAGCTTATACGGGACAGTCTCTGGAAACACCATATATTTT. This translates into CASSLYGTVSGNTIYF.

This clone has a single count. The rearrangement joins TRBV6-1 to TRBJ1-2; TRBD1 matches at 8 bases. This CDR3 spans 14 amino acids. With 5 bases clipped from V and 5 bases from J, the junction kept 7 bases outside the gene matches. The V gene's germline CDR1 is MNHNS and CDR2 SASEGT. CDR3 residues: CASSIPGGAYGYTF. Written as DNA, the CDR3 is TGTGCCAGCAGTATCCCAGGGGGCGCTTATGGCTACACCTTC.

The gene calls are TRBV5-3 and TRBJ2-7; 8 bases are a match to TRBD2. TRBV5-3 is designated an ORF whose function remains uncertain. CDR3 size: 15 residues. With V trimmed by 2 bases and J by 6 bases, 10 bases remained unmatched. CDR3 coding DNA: TGTGCCAGAAGCTTAGCCGAAGCGGGAGTCGGCGAGCAGTACTTC. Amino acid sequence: CARSLAEAGVGEQYF.

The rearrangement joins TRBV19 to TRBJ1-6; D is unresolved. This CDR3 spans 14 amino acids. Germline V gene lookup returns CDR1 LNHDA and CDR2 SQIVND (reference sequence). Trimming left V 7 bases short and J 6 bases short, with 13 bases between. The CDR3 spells CASTAGSFNSPLHF. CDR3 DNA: TGTGCCAGTACCGCGGGAAGTTTTAATTCACCCCTCCACTTT. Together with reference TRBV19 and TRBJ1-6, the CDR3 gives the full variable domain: DGGITQSPKYLFRKEGQNVTLSCEQNLNHDAMYWYRQDPGQGLRLIYYSQIVNDFQKGDIAEGYSVSREKKESFPLTVTSAQKNPTAFYLCASTAGSFNSPLHFGNGTRLTVT.

Here the CDR3 DNA reads TGTGCCAGCAGTAGGGGACAGGTGATAAGTAATGAGCAGTTCTTC. This gives the protein CASSRGQVISNEQFF. This sequence joins TRBV9 and TRBJ2-1; the match to TRBD1 covers 8 bases. CDR3 length equals 15 residues. Trimming at V came to 5 bases and at J to 7 bases, leaving 11 bases not matched to a gene. Germline V CDR1 and CDR2: SGDLS, YYNGEE.

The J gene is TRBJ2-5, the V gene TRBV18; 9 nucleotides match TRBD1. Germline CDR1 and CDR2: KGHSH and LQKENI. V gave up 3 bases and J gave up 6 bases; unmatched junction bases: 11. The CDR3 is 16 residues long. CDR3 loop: CASSPVGQGSIQTQYF. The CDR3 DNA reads TGTGCCAGCTCACCTGTTGGACAGGGGAGCATCCAGACCCAGTACTTC.

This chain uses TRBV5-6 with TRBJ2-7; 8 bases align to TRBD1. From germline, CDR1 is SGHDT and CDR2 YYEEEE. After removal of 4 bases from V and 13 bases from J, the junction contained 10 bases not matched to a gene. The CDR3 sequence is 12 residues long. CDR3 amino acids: CASSQDRVGNYF. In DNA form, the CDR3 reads TGTGCCAGCAGCCAGGACAGGGTGGGCAATTACTTC.

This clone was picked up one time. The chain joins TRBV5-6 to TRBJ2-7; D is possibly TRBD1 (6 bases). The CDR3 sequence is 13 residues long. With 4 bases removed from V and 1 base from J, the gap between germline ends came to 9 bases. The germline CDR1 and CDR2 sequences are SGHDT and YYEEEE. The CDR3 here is CASSQTGSYEQYF. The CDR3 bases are TGTGCCAGCAGCCAGACAGGATCCTACGAGCAGTACTTC.

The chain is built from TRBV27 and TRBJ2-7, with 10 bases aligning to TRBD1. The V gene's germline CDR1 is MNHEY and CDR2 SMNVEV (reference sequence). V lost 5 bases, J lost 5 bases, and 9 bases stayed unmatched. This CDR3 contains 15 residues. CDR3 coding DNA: TGTGCCAGCAGTCCAACGACAGGGGGCAGGGACGAGCAGTACTTC. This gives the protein CASSPTTGGRDEQYF.